The 16 T cell receptor beta chains in this list originate from one sample, sequenced in a study of T cell responses to AZD1222 COVID-19 vaccine. Assay: immunoSEQ multiplex PCR; the TCRdb copy retains only in-frame clones and omits some. The data hold under 140,000 clones, with under 95% observed a single time. The starting material was peripheral blood, obtained on day 0 of AZD1222 vaccination. These TCRs come from an adult in good health.

V and J are TRBV7-8 and TRBJ1-2; possibly TRBD1 for D (5 bases). V lost 4 bases and J lost 2, with 17 bases in between. The CDR3 loop spans 16 amino acids. The germline CDR1 and CDR2 sequences are SGHVS and FQNEAQ. DNA of the CDR3: TGTGCCAGCAGCTCGTCCATTCCCAACAGGAACTATGGCTACACCTTC. Amino acid sequence: CASSSSIPNRNYGYTF. The entire variable domain, with the rest obtained from reference TRBV7-8 and TRBJ1-2, is as follows: GAGVSQSPRYKVAKRGQDVALRCDPISGHVSLFWYQQALGQGPEFLTYFQNEAQLDKSGLPSDRFFAERPEGSVSTLKIQRTQQEDSAVYLCASSSSIPNRNYGYTFGSGTRLTVV.

The CDR3 protein is CASATTATSFHEQYF. The CDR3 DNA reads as TGTGCCAGCGCAACGACAGCTACTAGCTTCCACGAGCAGTACTTC. This sequence joins TRBV28 and TRBJ2-7, with D possibly matching TRBD2 (6 bases). Germline CDR1 MDHEN, CDR2 SYDVKM. CDR3 length equals 15 residues. Trimming stripped 8 bases from V and 5 bases from J, with 22 bases between.

This chain links TRBV5-4 with TRBJ2-4; D is perhaps TRBD2 (7 bases). The CDR3 is made up of 16 amino acids. V lost 0 bases, J lost 1 base, and 11 bases lay in between. The germline CDR1 and CDR2 sequences are SGHNT and YYREEE (reference sequence). The CDR3 DNA sequence: TGTGCCAGCAGCTTGGCGGGGGGCCGCGCCAAAAACATTCAGTACTTC. This codes for CASSLAGGRAKNIQYF.

The gene calls are TRBV4-2 and TRBJ1-2; TRBD1 matches 7 bases. V was clipped by 5 bases and J by 4 bases; unmatched bases: 4. Germline V CDR1 and CDR2: LGHNA, YNFKEQ. CDR3 length equals 13 residues. CDR3 in amino acids: CASSGGGIYGYTF. As DNA, the CDR3 is TGTGCCAGCAGCGGAGGGGGCATCTATGGCTACACCTTC.

J is TRBJ2-1 and V is TRBV19, with 8 bases matching TRBD2. CDR1 and CDR2 (germline): LNHDA, SQIVND (reference sequence). V shed 4 bases and J 3 bases; nucleotides not matched to a gene: 5. The CDR3 runs to 15 residues. For the CDR3, the DNA is TGTGCCAGTAGTAGCGGGGGGTGGAACTACAATGAGCAGTTCTTC. Translated: CASSSGGWNYNEQFF.

V usage is TRBV6-5 and J usage is TRBJ2-3; D possibly corresponds to TRBD1 (5 bases). Trimming stripped 6 bases from V and 3 bases from J, with 16 bases between. The CDR3 runs 15 residues. Germline CDR1 reads MNHEY; CDR2 reads SVGAGI. This chain's CDR3 is CASRALGHWTDTQYF. The CDR3 region has the DNA TGTGCCAGCAGGGCCCTAGGACATTGGACAGATACGCAGTATTTT.

This rearrangement joins TRBV7-9 to TRBJ1-5, with 9 bases lining up with TRBD1. The CDR3 is 14 residues long. The V gene end was trimmed by 5 bases and the J gene end by 2 bases; junction bases not matched to a gene: 1. CDR1 and CDR2 (germline): SEHNR, FQNEAQ (reference sequence). The CDR3 nucleotides are TGTGCCAGCAGCGGGGACAGGGGCAATCAGCCCCAGCATTTT. It yields the protein CASSGDRGNQPQHF.

This chain joins TRBV6-4 and TRBJ1-1, with TRBD1 as a possible D gene (6 bases). V lost 3 bases and J lost 3, with 8 bases in between. The V gene's germline CDR1 is MRHNA and CDR2 SNTAGT. The CDR3 is 13 amino acids. The CDR3 reads CASSENRDTEAFF. DNA of the CDR3: TGTGCCAGCAGTGAAAACAGGGACACTGAAGCTTTCTTT.

The chain carries TRBV5-1 and TRBJ1-5; no firm D call. Per the germline V gene, CDR1 is SGHRS and CDR2 is YFSETQ. There are 14 residues in the CDR3. The V end was cut by 3 bases, the J end by 6 bases, with 13 bases between. CDR3 amino acids: CASSSGHSGQPQHF. The CDR3 DNA sequence: TGCGCCAGCAGCTCGGGCCACTCGGGTCAGCCCCAGCATTTT.

This clone has only one observation. This rearrangement joins TRBV7-2 to TRBJ2-5; maybe TRBD2 (6 bases). V lost 5 bases, J lost 5 bases, and 15 bases lay in between. Germline V lookup: CDR1 SGHTA, CDR2 FQGNSA. The CDR3 has 14 amino acids. DNA for the CDR3: TGTGCCAGCAGCCAGAACGGGGGACGGGAGACCCAGTACTTC. It codes for CASSQNGGRETQYF.

This chain connects TRBV3-1 (or the pseudogene TRBV3-2) to TRBJ1-6; D is possibly TRBD1 (5 bases). Germline V CDR1 and CDR2: LGHDT, YNNKEL (reference sequence). The length of the CDR3 is 14 residues. V was cut by 4 bases and J by 3 bases, with 7 bases left in between. In nucleotides, the CDR3 is TGTGCCAGCAGCCGCGACAGCTATAATTCACCCCTCCACTTT. As protein: CASSRDSYNSPLHF.

V and J are TRBV5-1 and TRBJ2-7; 9 nucleotides agree with TRBD1. The CDR3 is made up of 14 amino acids. After removal of 4 bases from V and 5 bases from J, the junction contained 7 bases not matched to a gene. Germline V gene lookup returns CDR1 SGHRS and CDR2 YFSETQ. The CDR3 here is CASSMGQGRDEQYF. The CDR3 DNA follows: TGCGCCAGCAGCATGGGACAGGGTAGGGACGAGCAGTACTTC. The full variable domain, its missing parts supplied by reference TRBV5-1 and TRBJ2-7, is KAGVTQTPRYLIKTRGQQVTLSCSPISGHRSVSWYQQTPGQGLQFLFEYFSETQRNKGNFPGRFSGRQFSNSRSEMNVSTLELGDSALYLCASSMGQGRDEQYFGPGTRLTVT.

This clone occurred a few times. The rearrangement links TRBV7-8 to TRBJ2-7; a possible D gene is TRBD2 (5 bases). Trimming left V 5 bases short and J 9 bases short, with 20 bases between. The CDR3 is 14 residues long. CDR1 is SGHVS, CDR2 FQNEAQ, per germline. The CDR3 loop is CASSPLLEASGQYF. The CDR3 DNA follows: TGTGCCAGCAGCCCACTACTAGAAGCATCGGGGCAGTACTTC. Based on the CDR3 plus reference TRBV7-8 and TRBJ2-7, the full variable domain is GAGVSQSPRYKVAKRGQDVALRCDPISGHVSLFWYQQALGQGPEFLTYFQNEAQLDKSGLPSDRFFAERPEGSVSTLKIQRTQQEDSAVYLCASSPLLEASGQYFGPGTRLTVT.

The V call is TRBV7-9, the J call TRBJ2-3; D possibly matches TRBD1 or TRBD2 (5 bases each). There are 15 residues in the CDR3. CDR1 and CDR2 from the germline V gene are SEHNR and FQNEAQ (reference sequence). With 6 bases removed from V and 0 bases from J, the gap between germline ends came to 13 bases. The CDR3: CASRGDRTSTDTQYF. The DNA for the CDR3 is TGTGCCAGCAGGGGGGACCGAACTAGCACAGATACGCAGTATTTT.

The rearrangement joins TRBV5-4 to TRBJ1-4; the match to TRBD1 covers 8 bases. CDR1 is SGHNT, CDR2 YYREEE, per germline (reference sequence). The CDR3 has 15 amino acids. V was pared by 3 bases and J by 6 bases, with 7 bases of the junction left unmatched. CDR3 amino acids: CASSSNRGIDEKLFF. CDR3 DNA sequence: TGTGCCAGCAGCTCAAACAGGGGGATCGATGAAAAACTGTTTTTT.

The chain uses TRBV28 and TRBJ1-4; TRBD1 agrees at 12 bases. With 4 bases clipped from V and 8 bases from J, the junction kept 8 bases outside the gene matches. CDR1 and CDR2 (germline): MDHEN, SYDVKM. CDR3 length: 16 residues. CDR3 loop: CASSSLGTGGDEKLFF. The CDR3 DNA follows: TGTGCCAGCAGTTCCCTTGGGACAGGGGGCGACGAAAAACTGTTTTTT.